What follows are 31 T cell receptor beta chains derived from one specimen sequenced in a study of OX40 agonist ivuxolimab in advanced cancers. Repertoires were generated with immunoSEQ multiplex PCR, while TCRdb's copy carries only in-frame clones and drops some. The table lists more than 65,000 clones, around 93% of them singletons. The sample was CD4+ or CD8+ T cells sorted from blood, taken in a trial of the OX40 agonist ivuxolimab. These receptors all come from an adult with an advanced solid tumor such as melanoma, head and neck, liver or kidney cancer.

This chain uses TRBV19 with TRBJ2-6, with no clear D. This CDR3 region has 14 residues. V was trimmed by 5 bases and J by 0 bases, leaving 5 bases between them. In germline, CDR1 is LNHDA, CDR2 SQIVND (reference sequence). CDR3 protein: CASSPTSGANVLTF. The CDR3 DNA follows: TGTGCCAGTAGTCCCACCTCTGGGGCCAACGTCCTGACTTTC.

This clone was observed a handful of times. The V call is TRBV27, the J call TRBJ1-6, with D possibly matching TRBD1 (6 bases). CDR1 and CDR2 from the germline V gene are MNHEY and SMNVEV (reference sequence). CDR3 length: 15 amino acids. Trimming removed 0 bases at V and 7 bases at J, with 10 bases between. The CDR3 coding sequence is TGTGCCAGCAGTTTATCGGTACAGGGAAATTCACCCCTCCACTTT. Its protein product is CASSLSVQGNSPLHF.

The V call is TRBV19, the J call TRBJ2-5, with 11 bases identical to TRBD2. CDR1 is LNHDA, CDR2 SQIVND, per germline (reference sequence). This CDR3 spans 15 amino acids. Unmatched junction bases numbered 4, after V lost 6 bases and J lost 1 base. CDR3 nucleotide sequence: TGTGCCAGTAGCCTACTAGCGGGGGCCCAAGAGACCCAGTACTTC. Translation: CASSLLAGAQETQYF.

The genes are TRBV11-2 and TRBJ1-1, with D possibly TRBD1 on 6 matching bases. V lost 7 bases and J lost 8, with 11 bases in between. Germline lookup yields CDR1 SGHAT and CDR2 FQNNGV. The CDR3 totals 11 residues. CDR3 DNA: TGTGCCAGCACCGTCGGACAGGAAGCTTTCTTT. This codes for CASTVGQEAFF.

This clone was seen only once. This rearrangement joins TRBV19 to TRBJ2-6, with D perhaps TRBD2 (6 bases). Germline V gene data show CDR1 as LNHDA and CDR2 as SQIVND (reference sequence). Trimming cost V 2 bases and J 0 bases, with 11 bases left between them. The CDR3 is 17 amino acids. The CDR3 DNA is TGTGCCAGTAGTATACGCGGGGTGAGCTCTGGGGCCAACGTCCTGACTTTC. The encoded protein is CASSIRGVSSGANVLTF.

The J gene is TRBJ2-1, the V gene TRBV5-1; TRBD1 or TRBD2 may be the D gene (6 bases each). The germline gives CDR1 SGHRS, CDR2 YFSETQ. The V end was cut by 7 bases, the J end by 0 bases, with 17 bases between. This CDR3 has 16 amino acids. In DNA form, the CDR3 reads TGCGCCAGCGAGCTTGGTGAGGGGGGCTCCTACAATGAGCAGTTCTTC. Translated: CASELGEGGSYNEQFF.

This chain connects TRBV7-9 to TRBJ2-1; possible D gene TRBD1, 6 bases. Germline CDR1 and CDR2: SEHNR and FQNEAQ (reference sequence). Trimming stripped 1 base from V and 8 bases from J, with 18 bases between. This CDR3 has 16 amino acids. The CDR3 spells CASSLDPRGSSDEQFF. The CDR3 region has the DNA TGTGCCAGCAGCTTAGATCCCAGGGGTTCATCGGATGAGCAGTTCTTC. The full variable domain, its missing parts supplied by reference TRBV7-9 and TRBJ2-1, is DTGVSQNPRHKITKRGQNVTFRCDPISEHNRLYWYRQTLGQGPEFLTYFQNEAQLEKSRLLSDRFSAERPKGSFSTLEIQRTEQGDSAMYLCASSLDPRGSSDEQFFGPGTRLTVL.

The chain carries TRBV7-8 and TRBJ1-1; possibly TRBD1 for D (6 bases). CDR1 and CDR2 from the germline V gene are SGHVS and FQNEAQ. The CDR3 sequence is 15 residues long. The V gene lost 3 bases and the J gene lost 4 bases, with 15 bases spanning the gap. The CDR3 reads CASSFRQGLSTEAFF. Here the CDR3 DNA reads TGTGCCAGCAGCTTCCGGCAGGGGCTGAGCACTGAAGCTTTCTTT.

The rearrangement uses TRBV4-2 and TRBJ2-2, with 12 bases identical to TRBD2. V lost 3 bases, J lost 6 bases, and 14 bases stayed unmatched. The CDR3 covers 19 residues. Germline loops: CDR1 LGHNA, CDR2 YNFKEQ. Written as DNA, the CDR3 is TGTGCCAGCAGCCATGGGTATTCGGGACTAGCGGGTATAGCCGGGGAGCTGTTTTTT. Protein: CASSHGYSGLAGIAGELFF.

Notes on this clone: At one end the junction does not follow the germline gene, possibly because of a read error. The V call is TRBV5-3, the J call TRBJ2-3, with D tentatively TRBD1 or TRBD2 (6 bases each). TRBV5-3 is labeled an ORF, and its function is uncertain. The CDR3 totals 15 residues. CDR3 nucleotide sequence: TGTGCCAGCAGCTTGATGGGGGGCTCGATCGATACGCAGTATTTT. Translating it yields CASSLMGGSIDTQYF.

CDR3 sequence reads: CASRRDSTDTQYF. Here the CDR3 DNA reads TGTGCCAGCAGGAGGGACAGCACAGATACGCAGTATTTT. The V and J genes are TRBV27 and TRBJ2-3; D is possibly TRBD1 or TRBD2 (5 bases each). Germline lookup yields CDR1 MNHEY and CDR2 SMNVEV (reference sequence). V lost 6 bases, J lost 0 bases, and 7 bases lay in between. This CDR3 has 13 residues.

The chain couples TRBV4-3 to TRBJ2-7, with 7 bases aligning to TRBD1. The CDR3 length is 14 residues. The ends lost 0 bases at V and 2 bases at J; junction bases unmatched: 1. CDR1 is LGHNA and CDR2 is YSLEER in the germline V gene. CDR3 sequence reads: CASSQDGTAYEQYF. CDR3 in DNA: TGCGCCAGCAGCCAAGATGGGACAGCCTACGAGCAGTACTTC.

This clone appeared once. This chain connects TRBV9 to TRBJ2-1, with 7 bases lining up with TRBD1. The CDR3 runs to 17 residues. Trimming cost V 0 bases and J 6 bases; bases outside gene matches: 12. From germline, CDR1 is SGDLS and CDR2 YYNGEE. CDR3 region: CASSVAKGGQPPNEQFF. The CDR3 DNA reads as TGTGCCAGCAGCGTAGCCAAAGGGGGACAGCCCCCCAATGAGCAGTTCTTC.

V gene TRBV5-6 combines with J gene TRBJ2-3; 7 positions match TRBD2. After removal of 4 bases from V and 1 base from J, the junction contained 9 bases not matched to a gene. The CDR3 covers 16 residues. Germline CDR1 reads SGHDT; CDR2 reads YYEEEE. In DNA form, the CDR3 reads TGTGCCAGCAGCCTCGCACTAGCGTCGGGCACAGATACGCAGTATTTT. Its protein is CASSLALASGTDTQYF.

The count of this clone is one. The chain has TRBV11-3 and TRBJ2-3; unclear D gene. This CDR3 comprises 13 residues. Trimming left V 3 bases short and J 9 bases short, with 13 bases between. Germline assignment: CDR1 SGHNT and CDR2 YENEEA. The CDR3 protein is CASSFPEGQTQYF. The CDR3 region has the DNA TGTGCCAGCAGCTTTCCGGAAGGCCAAACGCAGTATTTT. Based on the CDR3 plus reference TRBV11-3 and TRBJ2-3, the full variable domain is EAGVVQSPRYKIIEKKQPVAFWCNPISGHNTLYWYLQNLGQGPELLIRYENEEAVDDSQLPKDRFSAERLKGVDSTLKIQPAELGDSAVYLCASSFPEGQTQYFGPGTRLTVL.

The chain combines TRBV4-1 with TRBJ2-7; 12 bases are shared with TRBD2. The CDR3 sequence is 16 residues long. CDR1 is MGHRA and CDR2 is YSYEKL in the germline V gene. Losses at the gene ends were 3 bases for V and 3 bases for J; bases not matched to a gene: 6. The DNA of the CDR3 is TGCGCCAGCAGCCAGCAACTAGCGGGGGGAGACTACGAGCAGTACTTC. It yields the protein CASSQQLAGGDYEQYF.

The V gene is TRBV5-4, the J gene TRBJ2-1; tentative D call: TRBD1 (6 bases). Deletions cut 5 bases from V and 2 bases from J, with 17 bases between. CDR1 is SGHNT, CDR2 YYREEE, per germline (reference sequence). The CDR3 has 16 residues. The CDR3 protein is CASRLPFQGTYNEQFF. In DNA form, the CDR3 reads TGTGCCAGCAGGTTACCATTTCAGGGGACCTACAATGAGCAGTTCTTC.

The CDR3 region has the DNA TGTGCCAGCAGCTCGTGGGAGGGGCCGGGGGAGCAGTACTTC. It codes for CASSSWEGPGEQYF. The J gene is TRBJ2-7, the V gene TRBV7-3, with 7 bases matching TRBD2. Per the germline V gene, CDR1 is SGHTA and CDR2 is FQGTGA. CDR3 length: 14 amino acids. With 4 bases clipped from V and 7 bases from J, the junction kept 10 bases outside the gene matches.

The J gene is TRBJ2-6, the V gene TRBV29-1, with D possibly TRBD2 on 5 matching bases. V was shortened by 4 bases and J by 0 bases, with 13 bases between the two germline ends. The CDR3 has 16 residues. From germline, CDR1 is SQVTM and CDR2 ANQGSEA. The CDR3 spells CSVVEGLTSGANVLTF. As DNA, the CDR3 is TGCAGCGTTGTTGAGGGCCTGACCTCTGGGGCCAACGTCCTGACTTTC. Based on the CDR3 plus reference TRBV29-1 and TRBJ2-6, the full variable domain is SAVISQKPSRDICQRGTSLTIQCQVDSQVTMMFWYRQQPGQSLTLIATANQGSEATYESGFVIDKFPISRPNLTFSTLTVSNMSPEDSSIYLCSVVEGLTSGANVLTFGAGSRLTVL.

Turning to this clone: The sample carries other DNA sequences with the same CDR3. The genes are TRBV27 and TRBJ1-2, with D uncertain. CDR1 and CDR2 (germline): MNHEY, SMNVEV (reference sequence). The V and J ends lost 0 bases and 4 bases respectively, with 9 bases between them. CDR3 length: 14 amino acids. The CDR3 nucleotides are TGTGCCAGCAGTTTATCAGCGGGAGGCTATGGCTACACCTTC. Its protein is CASSLSAGGYGYTF.

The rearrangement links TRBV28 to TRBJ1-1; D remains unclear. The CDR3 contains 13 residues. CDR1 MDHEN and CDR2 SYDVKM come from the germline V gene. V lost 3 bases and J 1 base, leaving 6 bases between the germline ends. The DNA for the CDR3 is TGTGCCAGCAGTTTTACAGCGAACACTGAAGCTTTCTTT. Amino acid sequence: CASSFTANTEAFF.

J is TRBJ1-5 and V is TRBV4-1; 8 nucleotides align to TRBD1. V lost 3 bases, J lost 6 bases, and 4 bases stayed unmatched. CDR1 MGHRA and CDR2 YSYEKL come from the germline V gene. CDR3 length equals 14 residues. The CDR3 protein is CASSQTGAGQPQHF. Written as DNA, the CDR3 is TGCGCCAGCAGCCAGACAGGGGCCGGTCAGCCCCAGCATTTT.

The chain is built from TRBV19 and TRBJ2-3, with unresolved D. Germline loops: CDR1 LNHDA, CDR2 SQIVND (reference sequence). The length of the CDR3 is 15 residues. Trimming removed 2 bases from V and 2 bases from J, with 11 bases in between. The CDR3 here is CASSIIGVNTDTQYF. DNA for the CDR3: TGTGCCAGTAGTATAATTGGGGTAAACACAGATACGCAGTATTTT.

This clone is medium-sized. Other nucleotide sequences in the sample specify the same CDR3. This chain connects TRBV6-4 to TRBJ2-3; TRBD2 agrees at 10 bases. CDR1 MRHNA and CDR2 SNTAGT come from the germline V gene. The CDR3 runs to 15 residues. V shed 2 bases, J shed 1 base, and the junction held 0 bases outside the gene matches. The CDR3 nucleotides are TGTGCCAGCAGTGACGGGACTAGCGGCACAGATACGCAGTATTTT. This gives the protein CASSDGTSGTDTQYF.

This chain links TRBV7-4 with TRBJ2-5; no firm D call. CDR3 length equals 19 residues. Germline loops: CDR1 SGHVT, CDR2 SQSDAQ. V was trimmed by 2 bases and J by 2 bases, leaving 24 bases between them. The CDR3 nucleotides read TGTGCCAGCAGCTTAATGGGAACTGGAAAACAGCGACCGCAAGAGACCCAGTACTTC. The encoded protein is CASSLMGTGKQRPQETQYF.

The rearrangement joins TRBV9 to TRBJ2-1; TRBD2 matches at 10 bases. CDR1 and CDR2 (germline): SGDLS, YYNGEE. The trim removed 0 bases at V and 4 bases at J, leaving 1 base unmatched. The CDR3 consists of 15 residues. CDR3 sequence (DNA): TGTGCCAGCAGCGTAGTAGCGGGGGGATACAATGAGCAGTTCTTC. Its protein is CASSVVAGGYNEQFF.

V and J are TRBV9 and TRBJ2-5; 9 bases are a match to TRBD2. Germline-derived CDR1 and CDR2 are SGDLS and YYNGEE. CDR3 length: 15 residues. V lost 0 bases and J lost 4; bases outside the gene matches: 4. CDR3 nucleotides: TGTGCCAGCAGCGTAGAACATAGCGGGGGAGAGACCCAGTACTTC. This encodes CASSVEHSGGETQYF.

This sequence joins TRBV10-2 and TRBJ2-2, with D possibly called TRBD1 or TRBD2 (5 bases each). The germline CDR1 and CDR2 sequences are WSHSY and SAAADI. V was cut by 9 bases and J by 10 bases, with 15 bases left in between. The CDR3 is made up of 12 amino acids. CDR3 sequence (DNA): TGCGCCAGTATTAAAGAGGGGATGGAGCTGTTTTTT. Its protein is CASIKEGMELFF.

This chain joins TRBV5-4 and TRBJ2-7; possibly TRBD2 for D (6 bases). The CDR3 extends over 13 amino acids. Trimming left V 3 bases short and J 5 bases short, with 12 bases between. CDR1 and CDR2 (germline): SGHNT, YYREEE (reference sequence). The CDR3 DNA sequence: TGTGCCAGCAGCTCGACTGGCGGGAACGAGCAGTACTTC. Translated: CASSSTGGNEQYF.

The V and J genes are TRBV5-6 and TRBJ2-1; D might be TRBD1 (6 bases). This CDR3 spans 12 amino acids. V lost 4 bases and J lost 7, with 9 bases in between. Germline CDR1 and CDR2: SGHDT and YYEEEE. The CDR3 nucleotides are TGTGCCAGCAGCGTAACAGGGAATGAGCAGTTCTTC. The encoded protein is CASSVTGNEQFF.

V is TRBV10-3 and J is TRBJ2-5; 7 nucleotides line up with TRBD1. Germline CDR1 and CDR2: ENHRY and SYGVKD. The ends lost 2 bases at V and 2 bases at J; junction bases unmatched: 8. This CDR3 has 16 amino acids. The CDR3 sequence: CAISEPQGVQQETQYF. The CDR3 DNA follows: TGTGCCATCAGTGAGCCCCAGGGGGTTCAACAAGAGACCCAGTACTTC.